This T cell receptor (beta chain) was sequenced during a study of blood T cell repertoires in COVID-19. Clones were sequenced by immunoSEQ multiplex PCR, and TCRdb holds only the in-frame ones, with some missing. Of fewer than 300,000 clones listed, roughly 90% were seen once; the top ten hold around 12%. This CDR3 region has 15 residues. Germline CDR1 reads MDHEN; CDR2 reads SYDVKM. V was shortened by 6 bases and J by 4 bases, with 17 bases between the two germline ends. During active infection, Seattle patients enrolled and were then monitored through disease. This sequence originates from a woman between 25 and 40 years old with COVID-19, enrolled during active disease. The chain is built from TRBV28 and TRBJ2-3; D possibly corresponds to TRBD2 (5 bases). The specimen was peripheral blood. CDR3 amino acids: CASSFGLLLPDTQYF. The CDR3 bases are TGTGCCAGCAGCTTCGGACTCCTCCTCCCAGATACGCAGTATTTT.